This TCR beta chain derives from a study of control samples from healthy donors and cancer patients. The germline gives CDR1 SGHVS, CDR2 FNYEAQ. V lost 5 bases, J lost 2 bases, and 7 bases stayed unmatched. The CDR3 is 16 amino acids. Profiled with immunoSEQ multiplex PCR; TCRdb holds only in-frame clones, not every one. This sample has 150,000 to 200,000 clones, with roughly nine tenths found just once. The chain couples TRBV7-6 to TRBJ1-4; TRBD1 agrees at 8 bases. Sequences were obtained from blood. This sequence originates from a man aged 25-40 years in good health. CDR3 in DNA: TGTGCCAGCAGCCCCCGGACAGGGCGCACTAATGAAAAACTGTTTTTT. This gives the protein CASSPRTGRTNEKLFF.